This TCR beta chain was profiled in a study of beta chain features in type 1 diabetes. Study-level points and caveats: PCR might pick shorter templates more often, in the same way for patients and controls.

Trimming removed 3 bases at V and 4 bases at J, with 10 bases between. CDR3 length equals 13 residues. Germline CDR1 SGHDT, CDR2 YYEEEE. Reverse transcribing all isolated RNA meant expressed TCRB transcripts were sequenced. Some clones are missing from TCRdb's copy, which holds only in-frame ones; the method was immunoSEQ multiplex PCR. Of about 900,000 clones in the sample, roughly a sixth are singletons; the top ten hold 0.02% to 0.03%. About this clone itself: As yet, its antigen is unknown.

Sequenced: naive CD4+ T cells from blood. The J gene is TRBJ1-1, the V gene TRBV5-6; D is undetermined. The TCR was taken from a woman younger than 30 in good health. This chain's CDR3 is CASSSKVLTEAFF. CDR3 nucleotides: TGTGCCAGCAGCTCAAAAGTTCTCACTGAAGCTTTCTTT.